In its sample, the clone carrying this T cell receptor beta chain was seen once. Repertoires were generated with immunoSEQ multiplex PCR, while TCRdb's copy carries only in-frame clones and drops some. The table records 150,000 to 250,000 clones, about nine tenths of them present only once. The sample belongs to a study of blood T cell repertoires in COVID-19. Living in about 25 US areas, the participants were between roughly 18 and 90 years of age. Assignments of participants to cohorts depended upon their own reported clinical history. Among Cohort 3 donors, those recovered had two negative PCRs, clearance, or symptom resolution. CDR1 is SGDLS and CDR2 is YYNGEE in the germline V gene. V dropped 2 bases and J dropped 6; count of bases not matched to a gene: 7. The CDR3 consists of 14 residues.

The source of this sequence is a woman in her twenties or thirties who had recovered from COVID-19. The chain has TRBV9 and TRBJ2-5; 7 bases agree with TRBD2. Sequenced material: PBMCs or T cells enriched from blood (not recorded which). The CDR3 nucleotides read TGTGCCAGCAGCGTGGGCGGAGCGGGGAAGACCCAGTACTTC. The encoded protein is CASSVGGAGKTQYF.